This is a list of T cell receptor beta chains from one sample in a study. TCRdb re-analysed the 5' RACE reads in MiXCR, keeping a single row per CDR3 protein. The table shows 50,000 to 65,000 distinct CDR3 sequences, with roughly 28% occurring only once. The sequenced material came from tumor-infiltrating memory CD4+ T cells sorted from the breast tumor. The receptors shown here come from a female donor with breast cancer. The conserved cysteine and the conserved F or W are not part of the CDR3 here. The order of the fields is V gene, J gene, CDR3 protein.

>TRBV3-1|TRBJ2-1
ASSQDGSQTGSTQQF
>TRBV11-3|TRBJ2-7
VTTRGSSYEQY
>TRBV7-3|TRBJ2-7
ASSPGLAGSEQY
>TRBV6-6|TRBJ2-3
ASQALRRTDTQY
>TRBV12-3/TRBV12-4|TRBJ2-1
ASSTGGRNEQF
>TRBV5-1|TRBJ1-1
ASSVTDRGDTEAF
>TRBV20-1|TRBJ2-3
SARDLTSGRGDTQY
>TRBV29-1|TRBJ2-5
SVGEVQETQY
>TRBV7-8|TRBJ1-1
ASSPMALTWAAF
>TRBV30|TRBJ2-5
ACSLTGSGETQY
>TRBV5-1|TRBJ2-3
ASSLGADTQY
>TRBV28|TRBJ1-2
ASSPPQGRVYGYT
>TRBV5-4|TRBJ2-6
ASSLFRGGGGADVLT
>TRBV7-8|TRBJ2-1
ASSLAGRGQF
>TRBV20-1|TRBJ1-5
SARDRGNQPQH
>TRBV7-9|TRBJ2-6
ASSDGGANVLT
>TRBV10-3|TRBJ2-5
AISEAFQETQY
>TRBV20-1|TRBJ2-7
SARDGGREGEQY
>TRBV6-2/TRBV6-3|TRBJ1-5
ASRYGTSSNQPQH
>TRBV5-1|TRBJ2-5
ASSPSVDGETQY
>TRBV6-1|TRBJ1-1
AVPPTPRSFGNTEAF
>TRBV5-4|TRBJ1-1
ASSLKVGPRGTEAF
>TRBV6-1|TRBJ1-6
ASSAAANSSPGRPLH
>TRBV5-4|TRBJ2-3
ASSFGSFAADTQY
>TRBV20-1|TRBJ2-5
SARDRRTAYQETQY
>TRBV4-1|TRBJ2-3
ASSQQDRGREDTQY
>TRBV6-2/TRBV6-3|TRBJ2-2
ASSPRTSGRSTGELF
>TRBV6-5|TRBJ1-5
ASSYSMGGQPQH
>TRBV29-1|TRBJ2-5
SVSSSGWKETQY
>TRBV6-6|TRBJ2-3
ASSSHRERDTQY
>TRBV6-1|TRBJ1-2
ASSEAKGRGIYGYT
>TRBV4-3|TRBJ2-3
ASSEVHKRTSTDTQY
>TRBV7-2|TRBJ2-5
ASSPPSGQETQY
>TRBV12-3/TRBV12-4|TRBJ2-1
ASSPPGAGIPF
>TRBV29-1|TRBJ1-2
SVERTGEGYT
>TRBV5-1|TRBJ2-3
ASSLVASSTDTQY
>TRBV24-1|TRBJ2-5
ATSDEKTTGRETQY
>TRBV10-3|TRBJ2-3
AINKQGGADTQY
>TRBV4-3|TRBJ1-1
ASSQRLTNTEAF
>TRBV6-2/TRBV6-3|TRBJ2-1
ASSQGSGGGPNEQF
>TRBV6-5|TRBJ2-7
ASSQLRLEYEQY
>TRBV28|TRBJ2-6
ASSRQGISGANVLT
>TRBV5-1|TRBJ1-6
ASSMGQGGSPLH
>TRBV5-1|TRBJ1-1
ASSLSEVAEAF
>TRBV18|TRBJ1-1
ASSPEGGGLAF
>TRBV6-5|TRBJ1-6
ASSYTAENSPLH
>TRBV28|TRBJ1-2
AGRGQDNYGYT
>TRBV9|TRBJ2-4
ASSPQEGTNNIQY
>TRBV12-3/TRBV12-4|TRBJ1-5
ASSLGTGPDQPQH
>TRBV6-2/TRBV6-3|TRBJ1-5
ASSEGYQPQH
>TRBV5-1|TRBJ1-5
ASSDGQGPSQPQH
>TRBV20-1|TRBJ2-3
SARLLAQPGLDTQY
>TRBV7-6|TRBJ2-7
ASSSPGGSYEQY
>TRBV7-3|TRBJ2-3
ASSFIASDTQY
>TRBV5-6|TRBJ1-3
ASSLYGDSSGNTIY